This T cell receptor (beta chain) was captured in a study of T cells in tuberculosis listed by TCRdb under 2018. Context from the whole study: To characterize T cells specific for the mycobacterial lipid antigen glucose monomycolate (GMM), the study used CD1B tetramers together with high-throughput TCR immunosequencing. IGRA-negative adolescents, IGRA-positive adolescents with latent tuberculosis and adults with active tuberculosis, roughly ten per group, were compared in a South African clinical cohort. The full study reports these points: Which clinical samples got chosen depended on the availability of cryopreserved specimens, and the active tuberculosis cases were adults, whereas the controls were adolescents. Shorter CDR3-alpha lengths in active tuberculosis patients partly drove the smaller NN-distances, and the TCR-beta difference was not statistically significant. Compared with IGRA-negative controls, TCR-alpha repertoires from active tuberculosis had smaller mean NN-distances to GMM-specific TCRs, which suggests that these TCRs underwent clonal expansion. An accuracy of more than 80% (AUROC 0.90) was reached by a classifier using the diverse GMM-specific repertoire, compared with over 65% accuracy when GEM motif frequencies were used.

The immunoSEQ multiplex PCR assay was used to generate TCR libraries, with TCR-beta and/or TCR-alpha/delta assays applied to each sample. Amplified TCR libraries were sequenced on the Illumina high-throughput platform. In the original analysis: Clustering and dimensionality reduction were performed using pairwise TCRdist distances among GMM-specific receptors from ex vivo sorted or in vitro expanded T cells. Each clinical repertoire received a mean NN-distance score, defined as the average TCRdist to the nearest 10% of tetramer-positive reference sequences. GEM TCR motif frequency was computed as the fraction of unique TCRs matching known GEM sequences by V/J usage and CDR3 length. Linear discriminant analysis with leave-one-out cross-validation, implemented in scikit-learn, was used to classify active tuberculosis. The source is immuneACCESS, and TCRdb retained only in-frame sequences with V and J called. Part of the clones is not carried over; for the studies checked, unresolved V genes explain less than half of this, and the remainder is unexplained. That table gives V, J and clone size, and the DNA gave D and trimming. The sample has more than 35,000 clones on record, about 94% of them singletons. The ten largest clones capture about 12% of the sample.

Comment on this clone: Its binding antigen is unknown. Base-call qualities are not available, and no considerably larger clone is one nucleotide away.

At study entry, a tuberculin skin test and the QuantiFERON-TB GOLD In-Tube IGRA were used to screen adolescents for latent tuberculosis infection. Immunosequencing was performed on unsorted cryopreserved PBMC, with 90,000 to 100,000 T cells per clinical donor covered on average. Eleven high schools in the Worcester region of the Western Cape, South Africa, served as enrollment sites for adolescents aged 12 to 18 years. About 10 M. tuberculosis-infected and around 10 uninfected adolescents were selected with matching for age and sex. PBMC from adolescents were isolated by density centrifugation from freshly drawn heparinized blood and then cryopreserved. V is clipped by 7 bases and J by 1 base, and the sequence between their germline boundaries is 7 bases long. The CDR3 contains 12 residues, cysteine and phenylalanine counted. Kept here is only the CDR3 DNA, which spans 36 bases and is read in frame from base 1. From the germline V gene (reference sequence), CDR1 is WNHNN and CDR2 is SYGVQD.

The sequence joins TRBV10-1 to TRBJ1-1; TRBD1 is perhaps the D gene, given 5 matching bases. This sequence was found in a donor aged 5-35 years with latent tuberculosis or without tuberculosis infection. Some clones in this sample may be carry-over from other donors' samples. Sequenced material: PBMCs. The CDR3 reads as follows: CASKGANTEAFF. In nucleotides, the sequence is TGCGCCAGCAAAGGGGCGAACACTGAAGCTTTCTTT.